The 17 T cell receptor beta chains listed next were all sequenced from one sample in a study of T cell responses to AZD1222 COVID-19 vaccine. Assay: immunoSEQ multiplex PCR; the TCRdb copy retains only in-frame clones and omits some. Of around 99,000 clones listed, roughly 88% were seen once; the top ten hold 9.5% to 15%. The material sequenced was peripheral blood, taken on day 0 of MenACWY control vaccination. Source of these receptors: an adult in good health.

V and J are TRBV6-2 or TRBV6-3 and TRBJ2-3, with D unresolved. This CDR3 spans 12 amino acids. V lost 2 bases and J 2 bases, leaving 2 bases between the germline ends. Germline CDR1 is MNHEY and CDR2 is SVGEGT. CDR3 bases: TGTGCCAGCAGTTACCCCACAGATACGCAGTATTTT. This codes for CASSYPTDTQYF.

The CDR3 is CASSLDFLAASYEQYF. Written as DNA, the CDR3 is TGTGCCAGCAGCTTAGACTTTCTAGCGGCCTCCTACGAGCAGTACTTC. The rearrangement joins TRBV7-2 to TRBJ2-7; the match to TRBD2 covers 7 bases. V lost 1 base and J lost 0; bases outside the gene matches: 6. The CDR3 length is 16 residues. Germline V CDR1 and CDR2: SGHTA, FQGNSA.

This sequence joins TRBV10-2 and TRBJ2-5, with D perhaps TRBD2 (5 bases). This CDR3 region has 12 residues. Germline CDR1 is WSHSY and CDR2 is SAAADI. V was pared by 7 bases and J by 2 bases, with 8 bases between. In DNA, the CDR3 is TGCGCCAGCAATCGGGGACAAGAGACCCAGTACTTC. This encodes CASNRGQETQYF.

This rearrangement joins TRBV19 to TRBJ1-1, with 11 bases that match TRBD1. The CDR3 loop spans 16 amino acids. The germline CDR1 and CDR2 sequences are LNHDA and SQIVND (reference sequence). V shed 7 bases, J shed 1 base, and the junction held 8 bases outside the gene matches. CDR3 sequence: CASIRTGGLQNTEAFF. Written as DNA, the CDR3 is TGTGCCAGTATTAGGACAGGGGGCCTTCAGAACACTGAAGCTTTCTTT.

The V call is TRBV2, the J call TRBJ1-1; TRBD1 matches at 7 bases. Trimming at V came to 5 bases and at J to 1 base, leaving 4 bases not matched to a gene. The CDR3 consists of 14 residues. Germline CDR1 is SNHLY and CDR2 is FYNNEI. The CDR3 DNA is TGTGCCAGCAGTCTCCGGGACAGGAACACTGAAGCTTTCTTT. It specifies CASSLRDRNTEAFF.

The rearrangement uses TRBV28 and TRBJ1-3; no definite D call. The germline V and J ends were trimmed by 10 bases and 4 bases, with 20 bases remaining between them. Per the germline V gene, CDR1 is MDHEN and CDR2 is SYDVKM. The CDR3 has 15 residues. CDR3 sequence reads: CAIARTLSPGNTIYF. DNA of the CDR3: TGTGCCATCGCCAGGACCCTCAGTCCCGGAAACACCATATATTTT.

This chain joins TRBV30 and TRBJ2-3; no clear D. V was cut by 4 bases and J by 2 bases, with 16 bases left in between. The CDR3 totals 15 residues. Germline V gene data show CDR1 as GTSNPN and CDR2 as SVGIG (reference sequence). The CDR3 nucleotides read TGTGCCTGGATGCCCCCCTTTTCGTCCACAGATACGCAGTATTTT. This sequence encodes CAWMPPFSSTDTQYF.

This chain uses TRBV10-2 with TRBJ2-3; TRBD2 might be the D (5 bases). The CDR3 runs 14 residues. The germline V gene encodes CDR1 WSHSY and CDR2 SAAADI. With 7 bases removed from V and 1 base from J, the gap between germline ends came to 12 bases. The CDR3: CASTLAPRTDTQYF. CDR3 bases: TGCGCCAGCACCCTAGCTCCCCGCACAGATACGCAGTATTTT.

The CDR3 reads CASSSQGYEQYF. The CDR3 coding sequence is TGTGCCAGCAGTTCCCAGGGTTACGAGCAGTACTTC. The chain uses TRBV12-3 or TRBV12-4 and TRBJ2-7; D may be TRBD1 (5 bases). The ends were cut back, 4 bases at V and 4 bases at J, with 8 bases in the middle. This CDR3 region has 12 residues.

DNA for the CDR3: TGTGCCAGCAGCTTAACTAGCATGAACACTGAAGCTTTCTTT. Amino acids: CASSLTSMNTEAFF. The chain carries TRBV7-2 and TRBJ1-1; D is ambiguous. The CDR3 length is 14 residues. Trimming removed 2 bases at V and 0 bases at J, with 7 bases between. Germline CDR1 SGHTA, CDR2 FQGNSA.

In its sample, this clone was seen once. The rearrangement links TRBV3-1 (or the pseudogene TRBV3-2) to TRBJ2-7; 11 bases fit TRBD1. The V and J ends lost 3 bases and 11 bases, in that order; junction bases with no gene match: 9. There are 14 residues in the CDR3. Germline CDR1 and CDR2: LGHDT and YNNKEL (reference sequence). Here the CDR3 reads CASSQDGQGAPKYF. The CDR3 region has the DNA TGTGCCAGCAGCCAGGACGGACAGGGGGCCCCTAAGTACTTC.

The chain has TRBV7-9 and TRBJ2-7; 10 bases map to TRBD2. Unmatched junction bases numbered 6, after V lost 6 bases and J lost 4 bases. Germline assignment: CDR1 SEHNR and CDR2 FQNEAQ (reference sequence). This CDR3 has 14 amino acids. CDR3 region: CASRKTSGTYEQYF. DNA of the CDR3: TGTGCCAGCAGAAAAACTAGCGGGACGTACGAGCAGTACTTC.

The J gene is TRBJ2-3, the V gene TRBV27; D uncertain. The CDR3 is made up of 14 amino acids. Trimming pared 5 bases from V and 4 bases from J, leaving 13 bases between. Germline CDR1 is MNHEY and CDR2 is SMNVEV (reference sequence). In nucleotides, the CDR3 is TGTGCCAGCAGTACCCACGCTTGGGCAGATACGCAGTATTTT. The encoded protein is CASSTHAWADTQYF.

The chain combines TRBV6-4 with TRBJ2-3; D is unresolved. The V end was cut by 2 bases, the J end by 2 bases, with 8 bases between. Germline V gene lookup returns CDR1 MRHNA and CDR2 SNTAGT. CDR3 size: 14 residues. CDR3 sequence reads: CASSDAGNTDTQYF. The CDR3 DNA follows: TGTGCCAGCAGTGACGCCGGAAACACAGATACGCAGTATTTT.

The chain recombines TRBV4-1 with TRBJ2-7; 9 nucleotides match TRBD2. CDR3 length: 16 amino acids. Germline assignment: CDR1 MGHRA and CDR2 YSYEKL. V lost 0 bases, J lost 5 bases, and 8 bases stayed unmatched. The CDR3 DNA sequence: TGCGCCAGCAGCCAAGAACCCTCTAGCGGGATTCACGAGCAGTACTTC. It yields the protein CASSQEPSSGIHEQYF.

The chain employs TRBV6-6 and TRBJ1-6; possibly TRBD1 for D (5 bases). The length of the CDR3 is 13 residues. CDR1 is MNHNY and CDR2 is SVGAGI in the germline V gene (reference sequence). Trimming took 5 bases from V and 7 from J, leaving 9 bases between them. Here the CDR3 reads CASSRTGNSPLHF. The CDR3 region has the DNA TGTGCCAGCAGTCGCACAGGAAATTCACCCCTCCACTTT.

The gene calls are TRBV12-3 or TRBV12-4 and TRBJ1-2; D remains unclear. This CDR3 region has 12 residues. The V gene lost 3 bases and the J gene lost 3 bases, with 5 bases spanning the gap. DNA of the CDR3: TGTGCCAGCAGTTTTGAGCACTATGGCTACACCTTC. This translates into CASSFEHYGYTF.